This T cell receptor beta chain was sequenced in a study of response to subunit inactivated influenza vaccine. Via MiXCR, TCRdb re-called the RT-PCR reads, giving one row per CDR3 protein. Here the sample spans 300,000 to 350,000 distinct CDR3 sequences, around 20% being singletons. The sample holds many counts of this clonotype. What it binds is not known. Study-level results: Authors suggested each seasonal influenza vaccination recruits few new T cells.

The CDR3 length is 14 residues. Trimming took off 1 base at V and 0 bases at J, with 6 bases between the two ends. This receptor was taken from a man between 45 and 75 years old who received an inactivated influenza vaccine. Sequenced material: PBMCs from blood, taken less than 22 months after vaccination. V gene TRBV12-3 or TRBV12-4 combines with J gene TRBJ1-1, with D perhaps TRBD1 (5 bases). The CDR3 here is CASSLGTLNTEAFF. The CDR3 coding sequence is TGTGCCAGCAGTTTAGGGACATTGAACACTGAAGCTTTCTTT.